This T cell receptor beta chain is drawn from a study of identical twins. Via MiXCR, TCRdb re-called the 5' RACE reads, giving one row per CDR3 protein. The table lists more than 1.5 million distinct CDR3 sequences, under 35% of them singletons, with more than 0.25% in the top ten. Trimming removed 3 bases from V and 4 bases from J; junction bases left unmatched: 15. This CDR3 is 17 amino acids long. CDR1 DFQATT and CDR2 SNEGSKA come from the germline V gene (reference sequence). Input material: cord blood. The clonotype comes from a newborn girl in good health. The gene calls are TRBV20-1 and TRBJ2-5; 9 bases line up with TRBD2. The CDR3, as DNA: TGCAGTGCTAGTAGTGCCGGGGGCGGGGGGGCCGGAGAGACCCAGTACTTC. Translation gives CSASSAGGGGAGETQYF.